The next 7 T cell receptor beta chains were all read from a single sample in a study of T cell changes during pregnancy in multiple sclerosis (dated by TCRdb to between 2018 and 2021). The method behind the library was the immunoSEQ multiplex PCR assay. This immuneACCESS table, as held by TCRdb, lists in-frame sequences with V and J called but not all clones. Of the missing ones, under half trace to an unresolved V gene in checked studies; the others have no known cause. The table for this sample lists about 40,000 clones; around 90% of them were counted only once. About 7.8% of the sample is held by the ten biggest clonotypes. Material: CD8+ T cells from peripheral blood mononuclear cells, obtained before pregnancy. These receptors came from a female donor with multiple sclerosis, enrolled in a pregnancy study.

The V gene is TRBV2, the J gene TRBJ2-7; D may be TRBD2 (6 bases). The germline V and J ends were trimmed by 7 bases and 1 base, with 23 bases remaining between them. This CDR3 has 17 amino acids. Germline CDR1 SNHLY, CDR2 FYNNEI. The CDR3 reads CASIPRGTSGPSYEQYF. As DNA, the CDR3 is TGTGCCAGCATCCCTAGAGGGACTTCGGGTCCTTCCTACGAGCAGTACTTC.

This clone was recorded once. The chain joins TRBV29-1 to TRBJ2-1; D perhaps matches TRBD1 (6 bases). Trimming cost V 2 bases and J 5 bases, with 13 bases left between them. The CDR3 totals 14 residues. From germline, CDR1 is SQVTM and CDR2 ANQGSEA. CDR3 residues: CSVETGQIDNEQFF. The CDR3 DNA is TGCAGCGTTGAAACAGGACAGATAGACAATGAGCAGTTCTTC.

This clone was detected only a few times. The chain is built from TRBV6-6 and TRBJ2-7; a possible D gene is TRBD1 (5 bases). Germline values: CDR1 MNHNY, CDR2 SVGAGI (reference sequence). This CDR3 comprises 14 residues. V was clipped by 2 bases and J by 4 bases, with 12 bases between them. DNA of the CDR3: TGTGCCAGCAGTTACGTGGCAGGGTCGTACGAGCAGTACTTC. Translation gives CASSYVAGSYEQYF.

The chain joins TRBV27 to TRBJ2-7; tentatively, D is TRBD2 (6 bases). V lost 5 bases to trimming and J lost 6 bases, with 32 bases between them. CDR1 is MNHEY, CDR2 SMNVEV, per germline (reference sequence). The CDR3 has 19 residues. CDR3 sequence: CASSPLQFPPGEVSLEQYF. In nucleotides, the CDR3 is TGTGCCAGCAGTCCCCTTCAATTCCCGCCCGGGGAGGTTTCTCTCGAGCAGTACTTC.

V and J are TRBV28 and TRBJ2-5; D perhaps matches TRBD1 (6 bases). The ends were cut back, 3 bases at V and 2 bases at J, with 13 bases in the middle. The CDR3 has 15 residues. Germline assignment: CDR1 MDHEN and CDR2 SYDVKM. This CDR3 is CASSLFQGSQETQYF. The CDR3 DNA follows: TGTGCCAGCAGTTTGTTTCAGGGGAGTCAAGAGACCCAGTACTTC.

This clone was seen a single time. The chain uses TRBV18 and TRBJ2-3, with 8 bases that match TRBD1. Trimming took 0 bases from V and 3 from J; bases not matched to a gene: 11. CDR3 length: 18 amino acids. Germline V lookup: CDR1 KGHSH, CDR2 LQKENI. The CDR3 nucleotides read TGTGCCAGCTCACCACCGGAGCTAGCAGGGGGCCTTACAGATACGCAGTATTTT. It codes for CASSPPELAGGLTDTQYF.

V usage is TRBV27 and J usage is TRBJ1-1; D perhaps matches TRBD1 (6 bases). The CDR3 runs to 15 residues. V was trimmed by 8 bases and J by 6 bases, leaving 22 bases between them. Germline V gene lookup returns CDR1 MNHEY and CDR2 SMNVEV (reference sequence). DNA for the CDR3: TGTGCCAGCGGAGGACAGCCGGATGGGGGCGCTGAAGCTTTCTTT. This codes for CASGGQPDGGAEAFF.